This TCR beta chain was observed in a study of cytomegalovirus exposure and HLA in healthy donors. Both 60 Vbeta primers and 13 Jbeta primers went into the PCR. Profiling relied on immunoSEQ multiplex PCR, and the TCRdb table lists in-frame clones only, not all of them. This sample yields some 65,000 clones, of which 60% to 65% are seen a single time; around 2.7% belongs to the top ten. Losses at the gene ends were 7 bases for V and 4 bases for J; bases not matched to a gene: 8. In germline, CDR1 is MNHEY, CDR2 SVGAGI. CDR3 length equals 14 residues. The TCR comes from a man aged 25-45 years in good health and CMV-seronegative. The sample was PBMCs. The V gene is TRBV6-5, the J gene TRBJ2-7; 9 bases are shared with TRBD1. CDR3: CASISGTGLYEQYF. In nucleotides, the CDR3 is TGTGCCAGCATATCCGGGACAGGGTTGTACGAGCAGTACTTC.